Listed below are T cell receptor beta chains from one sample, sequenced in a study of blood T cell repertoires in COVID-19. The data were produced by immunoSEQ multiplex PCR, yet TCRdb's version contains in-frame clones alone and is incomplete. The sample lists about 490,000 clones, around 85% occurring once. Sequencing input: peripheral blood. These TCRs come from a human donor in a cohort sampled during active COVID-19. Both conserved end residues are part of each CDR3. Each record gives: D gene, V gene, J gene, CDR3 DNA, CDR3 protein. The D gene is left open where the match is weak.

TRBD1	TRBV2	TRBJ2-5	TGTGCCAGCAATGACAGGGGTTTCCAAGAGACCCAGTACTTC	CASNDRGFQETQYF
.	TRBV6-5	TRBJ2-7	TGTGCCAGCAGCTTCTGGGACTCTAACATCTACGAGCAGTACTTC	CASSFWDSNIYEQYF
.	TRBV20-1	TRBJ2-2	TGCAGTGCTAGTCAGGAGGCGCCGAACACCGGGGAGCTGTTTTTT	CSASQEAPNTGELFF
TRBD2	TRBV6-2/TRBV6-3	TRBJ2-5	TGTGCCAGCAGTTACTCAGCGGGAGGTTGGGAGACCCAGTACTTC	CASSYSAGGWETQYF
.	TRBV6-1	TRBJ1-3	TGTGCCAGCAGTGAATTTGCCCAGGGAGGTTTCGGAAACACCATATATTTT	CASSEFAQGGFGNTIYF
TRBD2	TRBV5-1	TRBJ2-5	TGCGCCAGCAGCTTGACCGGGACTACACAAGAGACCCAGTACTTC	CASSLTGTTQETQYF
.	TRBV28	TRBJ1-1	TGTGCCAGCAGATCTCCGAACACTGAAGCTTTCTTT	CASRSPNTEAFF
.	TRBV12-5	TRBJ2-5	TGTGCTAGTGGTTCGCCTAGCGCGGGAGAGACCCAGTACTTC	CASGSPSAGETQYF
.	TRBV2	TRBJ1-2	TGTGCCAGCAGGCCGGGACTTAATCCTTATGGCTACACCTTC	CASRPGLNPYGYTF
TRBD2	TRBV5-1	TRBJ2-2	TGCGCCAGCAGTGAGGCCGGACTAGCGAGGACCGGGGGGGAGCTGTTTTTT	CASSEAGLARTGGELFF
.	TRBV3-1/TRBV3-2	TRBJ1-2	TGTGCCAGCAGCCGCCGCGCGGGCTATGGCTACACCTTC	CASSRRAGYGYTF
.	TRBV5-1	TRBJ1-1	TGCGCCAGCACCGAACAGAGTATGAACACTGAAGCTTTCTTT	CASTEQSMNTEAFF
.	TRBV7-3	TRBJ2-2	TGTGCCAGCAGCCCACAACCCTTAGCGGCTACGAACACCGGGGAGCTGTTTTTT	CASSPQPLAATNTGELFF
TRBD1	TRBV10-2	TRBJ1-1	TGCGCCAGCAGTGAACTCGACAGGGTGGGCACTGAAGCTTTCTTT	CASSELDRVGTEAFF
.	TRBV9	TRBJ2-3	TGTGCCAGCAGCGTAGTCGTAGATACGCAGTATTTT	CASSVVVDTQYF